This TCR beta chain was identified during a study of cytomegalovirus exposure and HLA in healthy donors. PCR was performed using 60 Vbeta and 13 Jbeta primers. As handled by the study authors: The count from a later analysis was about 80 million unique TCR beta chains, some 9.9 million of them shared. Produced via immunoSEQ multiplex PCR; TCRdb's table is partial and in-frame only. Clone size and V and J calls were adopted from that table, with D and trimming inferred from the DNA. This table holds some 65,000 clones, approximately 71% found once. On this clone itself: As yet, its antigen is unknown.

Study conclusions and caveats: The HLA-A and HLA-B alleles of most subjects were reportedly predicted accurately from TCR beta sequences. Later findings reportedly placed an Asian-associated ancestry cluster below the approximately 670-donor mean for N-insertions. A later analysis appeared to link common viral pathogens to several of the most significant clusters.

The TCR originated in a man in his forties or fifties in good health and CMV-seropositive. Sequencing was performed on PBMCs.

CDR3 loop: CASSQAGQGAGYTF. The CDR3 DNA reads TGCGCCAGCAGCCAAGCCGGACAGGGGGCTGGCTACACCTTC. The chain joins TRBV4-3 to TRBJ1-2; TRBD1 aligns across 11 bases. With 1 base clipped from V and 7 bases from J, the junction kept 2 bases outside the gene matches. Germline CDR1 reads LGHNA; CDR2 reads YSLEER. The CDR3 runs 14 residues.